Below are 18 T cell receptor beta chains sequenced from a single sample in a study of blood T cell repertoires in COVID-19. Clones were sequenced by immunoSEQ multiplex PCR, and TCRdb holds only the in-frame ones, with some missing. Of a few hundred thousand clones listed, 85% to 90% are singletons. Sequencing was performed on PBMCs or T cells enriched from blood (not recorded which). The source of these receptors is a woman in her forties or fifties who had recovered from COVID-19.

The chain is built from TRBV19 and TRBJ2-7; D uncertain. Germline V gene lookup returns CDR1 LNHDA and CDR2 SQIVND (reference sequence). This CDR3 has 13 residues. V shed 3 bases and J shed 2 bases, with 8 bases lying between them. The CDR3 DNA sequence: TGTGCCAGTAGTATGGCCCCCCCCTACGAGCAGTACTTC. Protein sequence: CASSMAPPYEQYF. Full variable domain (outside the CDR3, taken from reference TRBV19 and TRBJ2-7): DGGITQSPKYLFRKEGQNVTLSCEQNLNHDAMYWYRQDPGQGLRLIYYSQIVNDFQKGDIAEGYSVSREKKESFPLTVTSAQKNPTAFYLCASSMAPPYEQYFGPGTRLTVT.

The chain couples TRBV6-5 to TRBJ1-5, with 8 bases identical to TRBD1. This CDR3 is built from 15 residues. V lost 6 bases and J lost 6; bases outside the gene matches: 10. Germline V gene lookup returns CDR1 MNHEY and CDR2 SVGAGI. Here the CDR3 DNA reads TGTGCCAGCAGCACGGACAGGGTAGCGCGTCAGCCCCAGCATTTT. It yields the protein CASSTDRVARQPQHF.

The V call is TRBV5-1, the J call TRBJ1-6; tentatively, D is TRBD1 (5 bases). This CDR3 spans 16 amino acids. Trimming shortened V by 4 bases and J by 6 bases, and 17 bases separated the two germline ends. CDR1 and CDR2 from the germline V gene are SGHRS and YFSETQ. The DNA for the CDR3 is TGCGCCAGCAGCGAGCAGGGAGGGACGGGTAATTCACCCCTCCACTTT. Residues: CASSEQGGTGNSPLHF.

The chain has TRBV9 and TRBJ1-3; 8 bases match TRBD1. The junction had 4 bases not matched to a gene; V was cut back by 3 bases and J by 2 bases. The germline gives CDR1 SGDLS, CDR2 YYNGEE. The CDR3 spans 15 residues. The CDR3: CASSAWTGTGNTIYF. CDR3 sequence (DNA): TGTGCCAGCAGCGCTTGGACAGGGACTGGAAACACCATATATTTT.

CDR3 bases: TGTGCCAGCAGCTTAGGTGAGGGATGGAATAATTCACCCCTCCACTTT. Translated: CASSLGEGWNNSPLHF. The chain recombines TRBV7-8 with TRBJ1-6, with unresolved D. The CDR3 is 16 residues long. Germline values: CDR1 SGHVS, CDR2 FQNEAQ. Deletions cut 1 base from V and 5 bases from J, with 12 bases between.

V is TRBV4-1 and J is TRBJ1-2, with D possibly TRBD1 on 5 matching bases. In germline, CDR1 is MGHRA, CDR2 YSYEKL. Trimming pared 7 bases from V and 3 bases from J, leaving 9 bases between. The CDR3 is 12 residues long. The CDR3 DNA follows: TGCGCCAGCATGGACAAGTACTATGGCTACACCTTC. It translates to CASMDKYYGYTF.

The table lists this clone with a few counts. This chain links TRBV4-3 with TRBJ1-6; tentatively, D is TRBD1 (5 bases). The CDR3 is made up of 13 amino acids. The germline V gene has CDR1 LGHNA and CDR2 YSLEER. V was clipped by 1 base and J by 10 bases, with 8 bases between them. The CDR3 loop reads CASSQVGPSPLHF. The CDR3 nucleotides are TGCGCCAGCAGCCAAGTGGGGCCGTCACCCCTCCACTTT.

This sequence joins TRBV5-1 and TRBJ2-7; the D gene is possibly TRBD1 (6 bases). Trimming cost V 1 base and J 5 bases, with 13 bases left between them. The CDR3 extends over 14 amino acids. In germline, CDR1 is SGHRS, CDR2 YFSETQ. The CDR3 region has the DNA TGCGCCAGCAGCTTGCAGGGGAGTAGCCACGAGCAGTACTTC. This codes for CASSLQGSSHEQYF.

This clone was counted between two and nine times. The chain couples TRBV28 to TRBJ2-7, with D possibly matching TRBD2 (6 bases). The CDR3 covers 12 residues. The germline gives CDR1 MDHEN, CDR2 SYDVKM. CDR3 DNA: TGTGTTAGCGGAGATCCCGCCGGCGAGCAGTACTTC. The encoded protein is CVSGDPAGEQYF.

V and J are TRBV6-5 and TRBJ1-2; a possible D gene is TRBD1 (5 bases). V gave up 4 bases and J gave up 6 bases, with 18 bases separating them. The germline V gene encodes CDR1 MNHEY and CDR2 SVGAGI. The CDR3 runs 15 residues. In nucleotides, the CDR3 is TGTGCCAGCAGTTGGATCGAAGGGACTGTAAATGGCTACACCTTC. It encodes CASSWIEGTVNGYTF.

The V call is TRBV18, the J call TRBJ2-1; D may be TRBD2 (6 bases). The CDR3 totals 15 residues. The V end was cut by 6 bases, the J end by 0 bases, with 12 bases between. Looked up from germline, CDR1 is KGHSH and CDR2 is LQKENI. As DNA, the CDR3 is TGTGCCAGCTCGCCCGGCGGGAACTCCTACAATGAGCAGTTCTTC. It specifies CASSPGGNSYNEQFF. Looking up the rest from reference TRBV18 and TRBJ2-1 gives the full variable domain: NAGVMQNPRHLVRRRGQEARLRCSPMKGHSHVYWYRQLPEEGLKFMVYLQKENIIDESGMPKERFSAEFPKEGPSILRIQQVVRGDSAAYFCASSPGGNSYNEQFFGPGTRLTVL.

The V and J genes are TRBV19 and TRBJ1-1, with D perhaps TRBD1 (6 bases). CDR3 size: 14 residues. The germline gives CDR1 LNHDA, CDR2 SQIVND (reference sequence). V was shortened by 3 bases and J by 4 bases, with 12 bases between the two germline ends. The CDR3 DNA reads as TGTGCCAGTAGTATCCTCGGCAGGGGCACTGAAGCTTTCTTT. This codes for CASSILGRGTEAFF.

The DNA for the CDR3 is TGTGCCAGCAGCCAATGGGACAGGGATTACGAGCAGTACTTC. Protein product: CASSQWDRDYEQYF. The V and J genes are TRBV3-1 (or the pseudogene TRBV3-2) and TRBJ2-7; the match to TRBD1 covers 9 bases. Germline V lookup: CDR1 LGHDT, CDR2 YNNKEL (reference sequence). V lost 2 bases to trimming and J lost 4 bases; unmatched junction nucleotides: 3. CDR3 length: 14 residues.

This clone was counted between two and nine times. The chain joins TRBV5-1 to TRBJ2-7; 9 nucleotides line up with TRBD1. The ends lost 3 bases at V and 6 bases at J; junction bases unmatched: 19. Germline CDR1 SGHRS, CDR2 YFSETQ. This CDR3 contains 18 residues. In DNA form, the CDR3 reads TGCGCCAGCAGCTGCCCCTCCAGCGCCGGGACAGGGTGTTCCGAGCAGTACTTC. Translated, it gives CASSCPSSAGTGCSEQYF.

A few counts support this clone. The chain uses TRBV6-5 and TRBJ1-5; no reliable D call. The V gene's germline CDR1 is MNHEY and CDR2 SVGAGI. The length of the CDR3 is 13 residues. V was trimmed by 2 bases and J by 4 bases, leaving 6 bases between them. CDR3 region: CASSYTINQPQHF. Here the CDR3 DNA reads TGTGCCAGCAGTTACACAATTAATCAGCCCCAGCATTTT.

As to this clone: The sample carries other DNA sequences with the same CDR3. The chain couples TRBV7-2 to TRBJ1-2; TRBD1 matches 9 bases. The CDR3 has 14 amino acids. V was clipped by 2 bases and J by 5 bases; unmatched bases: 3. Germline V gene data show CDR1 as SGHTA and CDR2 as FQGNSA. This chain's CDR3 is CASSLPGTGYGYTF. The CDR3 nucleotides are TGTGCCAGCAGCTTACCCGGGACAGGGTATGGCTACACCTTC. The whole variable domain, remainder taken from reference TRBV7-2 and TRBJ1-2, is GAGVSQSPSNKVTEKGKDVELRCDPISGHTALYWYRQSLGQGLEFLIYFQGNSAPDKSGLPSDRFSAERTGGSVSTLTIQRTQQEDSAVYLCASSLPGTGYGYTFGSGTRLTVV.

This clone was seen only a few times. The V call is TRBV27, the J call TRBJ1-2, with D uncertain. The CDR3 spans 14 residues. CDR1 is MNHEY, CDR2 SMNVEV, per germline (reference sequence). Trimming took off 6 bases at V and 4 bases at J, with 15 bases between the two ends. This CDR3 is CASRSSGVGYGYTF. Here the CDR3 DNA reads TGTGCCAGCAGATCGAGCGGGGTGGGCTATGGCTACACCTTC.

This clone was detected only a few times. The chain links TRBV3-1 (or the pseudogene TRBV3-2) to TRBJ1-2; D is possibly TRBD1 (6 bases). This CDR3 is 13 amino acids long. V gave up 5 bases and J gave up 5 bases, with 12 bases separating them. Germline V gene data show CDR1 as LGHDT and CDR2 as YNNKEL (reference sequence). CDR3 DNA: TGTGCCAGCAGCGGCAGGGGAAGTTATGGCTACACCTTC. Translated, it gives CASSGRGSYGYTF.